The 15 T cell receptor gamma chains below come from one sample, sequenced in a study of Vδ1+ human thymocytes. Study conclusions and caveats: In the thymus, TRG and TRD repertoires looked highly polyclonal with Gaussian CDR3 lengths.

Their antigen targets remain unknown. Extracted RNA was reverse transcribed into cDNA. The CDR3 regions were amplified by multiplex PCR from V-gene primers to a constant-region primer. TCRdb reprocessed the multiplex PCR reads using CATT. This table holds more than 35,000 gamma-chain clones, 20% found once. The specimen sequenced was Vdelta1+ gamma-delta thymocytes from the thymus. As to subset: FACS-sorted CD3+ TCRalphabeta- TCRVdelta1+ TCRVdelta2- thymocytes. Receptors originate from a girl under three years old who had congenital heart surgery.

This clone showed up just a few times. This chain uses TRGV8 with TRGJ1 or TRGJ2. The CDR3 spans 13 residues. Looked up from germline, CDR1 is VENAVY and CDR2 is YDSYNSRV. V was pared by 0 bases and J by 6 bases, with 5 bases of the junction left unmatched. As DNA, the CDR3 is TGTGCCACCTGGGATAGGTCTCGTTATAAGAAACTCTTT. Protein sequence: CATWDRSRYKKLF.

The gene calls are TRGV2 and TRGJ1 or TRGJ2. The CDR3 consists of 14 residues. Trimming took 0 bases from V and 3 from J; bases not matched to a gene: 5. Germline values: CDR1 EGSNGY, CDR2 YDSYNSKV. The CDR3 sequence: CATWDGEVYYKKLF. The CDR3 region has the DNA TGTGCCACCTGGGACGGGGAAGTTTATTATAAGAAACTCTTT.

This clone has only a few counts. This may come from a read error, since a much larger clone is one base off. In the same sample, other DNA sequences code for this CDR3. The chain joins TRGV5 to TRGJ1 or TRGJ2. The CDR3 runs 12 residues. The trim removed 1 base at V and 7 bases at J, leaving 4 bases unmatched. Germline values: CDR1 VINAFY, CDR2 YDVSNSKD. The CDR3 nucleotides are TGTGCCACCTGGGACAGACGATATAAGAAACTCTTT. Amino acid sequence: CATWDRRYKKLF.

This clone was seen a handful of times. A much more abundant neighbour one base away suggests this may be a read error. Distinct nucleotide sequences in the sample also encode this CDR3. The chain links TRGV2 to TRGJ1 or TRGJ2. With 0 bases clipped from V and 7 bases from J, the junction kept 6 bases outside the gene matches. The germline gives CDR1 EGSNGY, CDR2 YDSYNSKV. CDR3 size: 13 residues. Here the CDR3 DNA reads TGTGCCACCTGGGACGGGCGTGGGTATAAGAAACTCTTT. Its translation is CATWDGRGYKKLF.

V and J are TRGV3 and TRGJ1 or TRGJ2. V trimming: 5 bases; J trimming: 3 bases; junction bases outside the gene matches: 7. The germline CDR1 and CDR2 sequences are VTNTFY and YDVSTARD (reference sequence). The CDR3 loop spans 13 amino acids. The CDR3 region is CATWAGRYYKKLF. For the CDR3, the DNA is TGTGCCACCTGGGCTGGACGTTATTATAAGAAACTCTTT.

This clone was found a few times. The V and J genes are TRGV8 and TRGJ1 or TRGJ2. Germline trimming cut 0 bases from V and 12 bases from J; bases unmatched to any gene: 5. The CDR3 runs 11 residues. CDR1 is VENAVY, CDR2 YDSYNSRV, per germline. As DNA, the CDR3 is TGTGCCACCTGGGATAGGCAAGTGAAACTCTTT. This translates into CATWDRQVKLF.

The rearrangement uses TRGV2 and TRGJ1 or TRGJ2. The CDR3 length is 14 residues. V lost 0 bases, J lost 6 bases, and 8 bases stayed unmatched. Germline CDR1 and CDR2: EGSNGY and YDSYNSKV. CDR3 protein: CATWDGPVCYKKLF. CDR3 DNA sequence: TGTGCCACCTGGGACGGGCCAGTTTGTTATAAGAAACTCTTT.

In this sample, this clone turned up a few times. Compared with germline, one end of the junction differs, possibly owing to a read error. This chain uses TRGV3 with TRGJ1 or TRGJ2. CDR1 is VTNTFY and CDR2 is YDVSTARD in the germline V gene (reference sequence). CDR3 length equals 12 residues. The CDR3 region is CATWLNYYKKLF. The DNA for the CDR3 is TGCGCCACCTGGCTCAATTATTATAAGAAACTCTTT.

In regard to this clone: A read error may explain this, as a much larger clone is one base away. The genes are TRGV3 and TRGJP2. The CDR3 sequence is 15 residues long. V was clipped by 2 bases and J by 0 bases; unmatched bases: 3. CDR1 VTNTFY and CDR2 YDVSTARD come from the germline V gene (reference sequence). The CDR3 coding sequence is TGTGCCACCTGGGACAAAAATAGTAGTGATTGGATCAAGACGTTT. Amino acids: CATWDKNSSDWIKTF.

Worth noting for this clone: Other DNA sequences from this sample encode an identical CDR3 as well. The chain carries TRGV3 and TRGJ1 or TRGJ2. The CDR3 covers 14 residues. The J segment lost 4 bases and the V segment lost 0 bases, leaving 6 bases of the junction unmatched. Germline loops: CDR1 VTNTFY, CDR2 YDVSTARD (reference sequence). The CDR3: CATWDRPRYYKKLF. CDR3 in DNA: TGTGCCACCTGGGACAGGCCCCGGTATTATAAGAAACTCTTT.

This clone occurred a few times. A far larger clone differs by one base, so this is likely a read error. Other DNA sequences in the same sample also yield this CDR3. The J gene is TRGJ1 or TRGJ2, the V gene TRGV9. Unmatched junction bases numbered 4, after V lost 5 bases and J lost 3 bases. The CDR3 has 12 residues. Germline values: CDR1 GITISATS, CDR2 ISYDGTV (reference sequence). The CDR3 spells CALWGVYYKKLF. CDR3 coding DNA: TGTGCCTTGTGGGGGGTTTATTATAAGAAACTCTTT.

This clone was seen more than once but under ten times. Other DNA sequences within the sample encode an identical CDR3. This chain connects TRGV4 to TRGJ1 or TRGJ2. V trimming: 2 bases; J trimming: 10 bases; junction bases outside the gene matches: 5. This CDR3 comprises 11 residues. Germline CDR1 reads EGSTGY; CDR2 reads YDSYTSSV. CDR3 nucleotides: TGTGCCACCTGGGATGTGTACAAGAAACTCTTT. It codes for CATWDVYKKLF.

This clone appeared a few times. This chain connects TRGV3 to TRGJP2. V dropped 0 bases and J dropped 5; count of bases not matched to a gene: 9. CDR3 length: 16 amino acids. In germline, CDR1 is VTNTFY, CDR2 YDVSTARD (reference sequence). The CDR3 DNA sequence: TGTGCCACCTGGGACAGGCAAGACCGGAGTGATTGGATCAAGACGTTT. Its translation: CATWDRQDRSDWIKTF.

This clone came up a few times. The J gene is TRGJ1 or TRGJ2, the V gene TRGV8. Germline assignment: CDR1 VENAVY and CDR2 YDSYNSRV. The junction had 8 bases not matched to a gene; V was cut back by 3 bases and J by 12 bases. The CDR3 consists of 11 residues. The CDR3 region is CATWDSQGKLF. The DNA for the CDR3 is TGTGCCACCTGGGATTCCCAAGGGAAACTCTTT.

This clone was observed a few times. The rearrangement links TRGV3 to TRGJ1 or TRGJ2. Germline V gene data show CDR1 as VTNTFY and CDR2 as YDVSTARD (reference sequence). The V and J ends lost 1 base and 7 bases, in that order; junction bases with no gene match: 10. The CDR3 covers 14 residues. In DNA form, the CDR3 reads TGTGCCACCTGGGACAGCCCCCATCCCTATAAGAAACTCTTT. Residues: CATWDSPHPYKKLF.